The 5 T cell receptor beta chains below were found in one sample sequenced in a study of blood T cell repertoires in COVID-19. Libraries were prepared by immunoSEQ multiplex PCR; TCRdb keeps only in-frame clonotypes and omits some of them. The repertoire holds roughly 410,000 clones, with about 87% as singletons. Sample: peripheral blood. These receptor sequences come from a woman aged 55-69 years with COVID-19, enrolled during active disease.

The CDR3 here is CASRQTGTSYNSPLHF. As DNA, the CDR3 is TGTGCCAGCCGTCAGACAGGGACGTCCTATAATTCACCCCTCCACTTT. This chain links TRBV6-6 with TRBJ1-6, with TRBD1 identical over 7 bases. The CDR3 runs 16 residues. Germline V gene lookup returns CDR1 MNHNY and CDR2 SVGAGI (reference sequence). The trim removed 8 bases at V and 1 base at J, leaving 8 bases unmatched.

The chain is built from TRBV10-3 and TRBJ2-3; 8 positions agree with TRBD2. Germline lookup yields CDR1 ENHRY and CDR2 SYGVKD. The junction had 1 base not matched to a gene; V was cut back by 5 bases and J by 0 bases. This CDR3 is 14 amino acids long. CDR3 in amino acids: CAISLAGSTDTQYF. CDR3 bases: TGTGCCATCAGTTTAGCGGGGAGCACAGATACGCAGTATTTT.

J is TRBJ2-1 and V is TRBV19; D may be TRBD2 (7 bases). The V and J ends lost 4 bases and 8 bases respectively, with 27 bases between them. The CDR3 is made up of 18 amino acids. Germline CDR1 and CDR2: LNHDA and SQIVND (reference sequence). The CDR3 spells CASSTPGLGGPGWDEQFF. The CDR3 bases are TGTGCCAGTAGTACCCCCGGTTTGGGGGGGCCAGGATGGGATGAGCAGTTCTTC.

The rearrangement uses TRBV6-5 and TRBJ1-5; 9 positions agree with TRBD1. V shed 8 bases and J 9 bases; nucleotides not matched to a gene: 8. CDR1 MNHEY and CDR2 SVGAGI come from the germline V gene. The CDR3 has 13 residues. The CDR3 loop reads CASGGQGLRPQHF. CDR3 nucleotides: TGTGCCAGCGGGGGACAGGGATTAAGGCCCCAGCATTTT.

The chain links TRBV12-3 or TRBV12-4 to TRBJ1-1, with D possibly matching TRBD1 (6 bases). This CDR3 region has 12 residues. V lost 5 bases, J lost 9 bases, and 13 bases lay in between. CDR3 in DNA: TGTGCCAGCAGTCCCTCCGGGACACAAGCTTTCTTT. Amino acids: CASSPSGTQAFF.